This is a list of T cell receptor beta chains from one sample in a study of T cells in localized non-small cell lung cancer. The table came from immunoSEQ multiplex PCR; TCRdb's copy has only in-frame clones and leaves some out. The sample records fewer than 30,000 clones, around 82% being singletons. Material: peripheral blood mononuclear cells, obtained before any cancer treatment. All receptors derive from a man between 40 and 70 years old with stage III lung adenocarcinoma. Each CDR3 is given with its conserved first and last residue. A D gene is named only where the DNA matches it firmly. Some rows mark clone size as missing; the rest say once, few, many or name a class of expanded clone.

v_call	clone_size	d_call	j_call	cdr3_aa	cdr3_nt
TRBV7-9	once	NA	TRBJ1-1	CASSYIDEAFF	TGTGCCAGCAGCTATATAGATGAAGCTTTCTTT
TRBV5-6	NA	NA	TRBJ1-5	CASSLAAGSQPQHF	TGTGCCAGCAGCTTGGCCGCGGGCTCTCAGCCCCAGCATTTT
TRBV19	NA	NA	TRBJ1-1	CASQGTEAFF	TGTGCCAGTCAGGGCACTGAAGCTTTCTTT
TRBV11-2	few	NA	TRBJ2-7	CASSLVGYEQYF	TGTGCCAGCAGCTTAGTCGGGTACGAGCAGTACTTC
TRBV28	NA	NA	TRBJ1-6	CASSFSGSYNSPLHF	TGTGCCAGCAGTTTTTCGGGATCCTATAATTCACCCCTCCACTTT
TRBV19	NA	NA	TRBJ2-7	CASRDLGSSEQYF	TGTGCCAGTAGGGACCTAGGCTCAAGCGAGCAGTACTTC
TRBV6-5	NA	NA	TRBJ1-3	CASSYSIRFSGNTIYF	TGTGCCAGCAGTTACTCGATTCGGTTCTCTGGAAACACCATATATTTT
TRBV19	NA	NA	TRBJ2-1	CASRPTGQSSYNEQFF	TGTGCCAGTAGGCCGACAGGTCAGAGCTCCTACAATGAGCAGTTCTTC
TRBV5-1	NA	NA	TRBJ1-6	CASSQTGYNSPLHF	TGCGCCAGCAGCCAAACAGGGTATAATTCACCCCTCCACTTT
TRBV5-1	NA	NA	TRBJ1-5	CASSLDGKGQPQHF	TGCGCCAGCAGCTTGGACGGGAAGGGTCAGCCCCAGCATTTT
TRBV7-9	NA	NA	TRBJ1-3	CASSWNNGGPGNAIYF	TGTGCCAGCAGCTGGAATAACGGGGGGCCTGGAAACGCCATATATTTT
TRBV28	NA	NA	TRBJ1-2	CASSFRDGYGYTF	TGTGCCAGCAGTTTCCGGGACGGATATGGCTACACCTTC
TRBV11-2	once	TRBD2	TRBJ2-1	CASRPNGGLAGEEQFF	TGTGCCAGCAGACCCAATGGGGGGCTAGCGGGAGAAGAGCAGTTCTTC
TRBV5-1	NA	NA	TRBJ1-2	CASSLVEGQAGYTF	TGCGCCAGCAGCTTGGTGGAGGGCCAGGCTGGCTACACCTTC
TRBV7-9	few	NA	TRBJ2-1	CASSLIREDEQFF	TGTGCCAGCAGCTTAATCAGGGAAGATGAGCAGTTCTTC
TRBV2	NA	TRBD2	TRBJ2-2	CASSREGTGELFF	TGTGCCAGCAGTCGGGAGGGAACCGGGGAGCTGTTTTTT
TRBV5-4	few	NA	TRBJ1-1	CATKGVNTEAFF	TGTGCCACCAAGGGGGTGAACACTGAAGCTTTCTTT
TRBV10-3	NA	TRBD1	TRBJ2-1	CAVGDSQFF	TGTGCCGTGGGGGACAGTCAGTTCTTC
TRBV11-2	NA	TRBD2	TRBJ2-5	CASSLAQRDPPETQYF	TGTGCCAGCAGCTTAGCTCAGCGGGACCCCCCCGAGACCCAGTACTTC
TRBV6-1	few	NA	TRBJ1-6	CASSGLNSPLHF	TGTGCCAGCAGTGGTCTCAATTCACCCCTCCACTTT
TRBV5-4	few	NA	TRBJ1-2	CASSSVRGEGYTF	TGTGCCAGCAGCTCCGTACGGGGGGAGGGCTACACCTTC
TRBV9	NA	NA	TRBJ2-2	CASSEGGATGELFF	TGTGCCAGCAGCGAGGGGGGAGCAACCGGGGAGCTGTTTTTT